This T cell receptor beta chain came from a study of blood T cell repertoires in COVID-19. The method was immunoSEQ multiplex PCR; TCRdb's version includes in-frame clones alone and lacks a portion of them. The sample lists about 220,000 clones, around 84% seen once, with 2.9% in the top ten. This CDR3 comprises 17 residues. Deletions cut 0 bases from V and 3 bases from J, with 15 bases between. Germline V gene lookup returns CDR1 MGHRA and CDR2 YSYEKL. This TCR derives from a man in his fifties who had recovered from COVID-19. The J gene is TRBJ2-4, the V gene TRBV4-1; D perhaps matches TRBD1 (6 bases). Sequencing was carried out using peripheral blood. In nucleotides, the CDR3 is TGCGCCAGCAGCCAAGATCGGAGGCAGGGGTACAAAAACATTCAGTACTTC. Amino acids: CASSQDRRQGYKNIQYF.